This paragraph covers one TCR beta chain sequence. What it binds is unknown. The germline V gene has CDR1 SGHAT and CDR2 FQNNGV. This CDR3 is 14 amino acids long. The V segment lost 6 bases and the J segment 4 bases; nucleotides outside the gene matches: 7. The data stem from a study of T cells in localized non-small cell lung cancer. Study findings and constraints: Uninvolved adjacent lung showed peak T cell clonality, exceeding tumor.

Method: immunoSEQ multiplex PCR; TCRdb's copy keeps in-frame clones and lacks some. The sample has around 69,000 clones; 75% to 90% are singletons. This sequence was found in a woman between 40 and 69 years old with stage I lung adenocarcinoma. Specimen: peripheral blood, collected before any cancer treatment. The chain joins TRBV11-2 to TRBJ1-1; the match to TRBD1 covers 8 bases. This CDR3 is CASRSDRGGTEAFF. CDR3 DNA sequence: TGTGCCAGCAGGTCCGACAGGGGAGGCACTGAAGCTTTCTTT. Using reference TRBV11-2 and TRBJ1-1 for the parts outside the CDR3, the full variable domain is EAGVAQSPRYKIIEKRQSVAFWCNPISGHATLYWYQQILGQGPKLLIQFQNNGVVDDSQLPKDRFSAERLKGVDSTLKIQPAKLEDSAVYLCASRSDRGGTEAFFGQGTRLTVV.